This T cell receptor (beta chain) originates from a study of blood T cell repertoires in COVID-19. Study overall: Samples representing acute and convalescent COVID-19 were sourced from the United States, Italy and Spain. PBMCs, B-cell-depleted T cells, or T cells were the source of the cDNA or gDNA that made up the material.

This CDR3 spans 12 amino acids. Trimming removed 7 bases from V and 7 bases from J, with 13 bases in between. Authors' methods: It was from reference gene primer amplification that nucleated cell counts were estimated. Some clones are missing from TCRdb's copy, which holds only in-frame ones; the method was immunoSEQ multiplex PCR. V, J and clone size were drawn from that table, and D and trimming were deduced from the DNA. In the table there are 120,000 or so clones, 80% to 90% of which are singletons. The chain joins TRBV23-1 to TRBJ1-2; D gene uncertain. TRBV23-1 belongs to the ORF category, with a function that is uncertain. Source material: peripheral blood. This clonotype originated in a man between 70 and 80 years old with active or convalescent COVID-19. As DNA, the CDR3 is TGCGCCAGCAAAAGACCGAGGAGTGGCTACACCTTC. It translates to CASKRPRSGYTF.